This T cell receptor (beta chain) comes out of a study of blood T cells in healthy people across ages. At the level of the study: Through template switching, about one barcoded beta molecule was captured per two T cells, as measured in model experiments.

Study-level points and caveats: There were more naive CD4+ cells and higher diversity in long-lived donors than in aged donors.

Using a J-beta primer mix together with a sample-barcoded 5' primer, a second PCR was run for roughly 7 to 11 cycles. TCRdb itself ran the 5' RACE reads through MiXCR, one entry per CDR3 protein. The table has roughly 1.5 million distinct CDR3 sequences, roughly 43% seen once. The CDR3 extends over 11 amino acids. With 5 bases removed from V and 8 bases from J, the gap between germline ends came to 12 bases. Per the germline V gene, CDR1 is DFQATT and CDR2 is SNEGSKA (reference sequence). This clonotype has just a few counts. Its antigen is still unknown. The chain carries TRBV20-1 and TRBJ1-2; no reliable D call. This clonotype was sampled from a woman between 18 and 30 years old in good health. The source material was blood. The CDR3 is CSASSTDGYTF. DNA of the CDR3: TGCAGTGCTTCTAGTACGGACGGCTACACCTTC.